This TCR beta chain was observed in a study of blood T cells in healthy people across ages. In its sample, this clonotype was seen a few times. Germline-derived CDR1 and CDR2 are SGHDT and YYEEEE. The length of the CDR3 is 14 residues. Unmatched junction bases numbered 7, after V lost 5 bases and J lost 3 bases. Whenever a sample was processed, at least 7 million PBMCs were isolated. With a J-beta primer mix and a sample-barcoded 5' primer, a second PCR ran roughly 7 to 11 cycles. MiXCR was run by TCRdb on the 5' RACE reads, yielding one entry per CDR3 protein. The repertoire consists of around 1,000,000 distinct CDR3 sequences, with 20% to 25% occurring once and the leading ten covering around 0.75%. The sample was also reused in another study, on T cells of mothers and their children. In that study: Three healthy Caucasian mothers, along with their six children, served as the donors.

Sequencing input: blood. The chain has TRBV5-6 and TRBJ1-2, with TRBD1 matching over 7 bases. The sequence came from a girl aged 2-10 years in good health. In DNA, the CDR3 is TGTGCCAGCAGTGTTGGGACAGCCTACTATGGCTACACCTTC. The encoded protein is CASSVGTAYYGYTF.